The TCR beta chain under discussion was sequenced for a study of T cells in Graves' hyperthyroidism and ophthalmopathy. The study based diagnoses on clinical symptoms, serum thyroxine and TRAb, thyroid ultrasound and orbital computed tomography. Trimming at V came to 2 bases and at J to 4 bases, leaving 8 bases not matched to a gene. Germline CDR1 MNHEY, CDR2 SVGEGT. The CDR3 has 16 amino acids. The TCR beta CDR3 regions underwent amplification using RNA transcripts as the source. The HTBI primer set was used in a first-round RT-PCR of the TCR CDR3. TCRdb processed the multiplex PCR reads anew with MiXCR; each CDR3 protein has one entry. The table lists about 350,000 distinct CDR3 sequences, around 18% of them singletons.

Input material: blood. The clonotype originates from a woman between 40 and 55 years old with Graves' ophthalmopathy. The chain recombines TRBV6-2 or TRBV6-3 with TRBJ2-7; 10 bases map to TRBD1. The CDR3 loop reads CASSYHLTGGKYEQYF. CDR3 in DNA: TGTGCCAGCAGTTACCATCTGACAGGGGGCAAATACGAGCAGTACTTC.